The clone carrying this TCR beta chain was found once. Its target is not known. Pooling was applied to second doses at about 4 or about 12 weeks. Clones were sequenced by immunoSEQ multiplex PCR, and TCRdb holds only the in-frame ones, with some missing. The sample contains more than 80,000 clones, 85% to 90% of which appear only once. These data are taken from a study of T cell responses to AZD1222 COVID-19 vaccine. Notes on the study in general: The study reported that nearly half of spike-specific TCRs target unmutated variant regions.

CDR1 and CDR2 (germline): SGHDT, YYEEEE. Trimming cost V 1 base and J 4 bases, with 14 bases left between them. The CDR3 is 15 residues long. The chain has TRBV5-6 and TRBJ1-1; the D gene is possibly TRBD1 (5 bases). The TCR sequence derives from an adult who received the AZD1222 COVID-19 vaccine. The sequencing used peripheral blood, collected 28 days after the second AZD1222 dose. As DNA, the CDR3 is TGTGCCAGCAGCTTGCTGGGGGTGGGTCGCACTGAAGCTTTCTTT. Protein: CASSLLGVGRTEAFF.